The entry below describes one T cell receptor beta chain. This entry comes from a study of blood T cell repertoires in COVID-19. About the research overall: Whether acute or convalescent, the COVID-19 samples came from the United States, Italy and Spain. In each case, the material was cDNA or gDNA derived from T cells, B-cell-depleted T cells, or PBMCs.

In the authors' workflow: Counts of nucleated cells, estimated from reference gene primer amplification, were obtained. TCRdb's copy holds only in-frame clones and misses some; the assay was immunoSEQ multiplex PCR. V and J calls and clone size are given by that table; D and trimming were obtained from the DNA. Among around 100,000 clones listed, around 90% were seen once. The length of the CDR3 is 14 residues. The germline CDR1 and CDR2 sequences are KGHDR and SFDVKD. V lost 1 base, J lost 4 bases, and 6 bases lay in between. The sequenced sample consisted of peripheral blood. The sequence was collected from a human donor in a cohort sampled during active COVID-19. This chain connects TRBV24-1 to TRBJ2-2; D is uncertain. CDR3: CATSDFAVTGELFF. Written as DNA, the CDR3 is TGTGCCACCAGTGATTTTGCGGTCACCGGGGAGCTGTTTTTT.